One and the same sample provided the 23 T cell receptor beta chains below, sequenced in a study of T cell responses to AZD1222 COVID-19 vaccine (dated by TCRdb to 2020 to 2023). Libraries were built with the immunoSEQ multiplex PCR assay. The source is immuneACCESS, and TCRdb retained only in-frame sequences with V and J called. Part of the clones is not carried over; for the studies checked, unresolved V genes explain less than half of this, and the remainder is unexplained. Across this sample there are about 97,000 clones, with roughly 89% seen only once. The ten largest clones capture 6% to 8% of the sample. The meaning of the sample's time point label: baseline before first vaccination. The source was peripheral blood, collected on day 0 of AZD1222 vaccination. The receptors come from an adult in good health.

The chain has TRBV30 and TRBJ1-5; tentative D call: TRBD1 (6 bases). V gave up 3 bases and J gave up 2 bases, with 20 bases separating them. Germline CDR1 GTSNPN, CDR2 SVGIG (reference sequence). The CDR3 sequence is 17 residues long. The DNA for the CDR3 is TGTGCCTGGAGCAAAACAGGGCTAGGGGGGGGCAATCAGCCCCAGCATTTT. Translation: CAWSKTGLGGGNQPQHF.

The chain is built from TRBV29-1 and TRBJ1-4; no clear D. This CDR3 contains 14 residues. With 7 bases removed from V and 5 bases from J, the gap between germline ends came to 17 bases. Germline-derived CDR1 and CDR2 are SQVTM and ANQGSEA. The CDR3 DNA reads as TGCAGCGGTGGGTATGGAGGGCAAAATGAAAAACTGTTTTTT. It encodes CSGGYGGQNEKLFF. The complete variable domain, with remaining parts taken from reference TRBV29-1 and TRBJ1-4, reads SAVISQKPSRDICQRGTSLTIQCQVDSQVTMMFWYRQQPGQSLTLIATANQGSEATYESGFVIDKFPISRPNLTFSTLTVSNMSPEDSSIYLCSGGYGGQNEKLFFGSGTQLSVL.

CDR3 coding DNA: TGTGCCAGCAGTAGGCTGGGACAGGGGCACCAAGAGACCCAGTACTTC. The encoded protein is CASSRLGQGHQETQYF. V and J are TRBV6-6 and TRBJ2-5; the match to TRBD1 covers 10 bases. Germline assignment: CDR1 MNHNY and CDR2 SVGAGI (reference sequence). V shed 5 bases, J shed 0 bases, and the junction held 6 bases outside the gene matches. The CDR3 loop spans 16 amino acids.

V is TRBV3-1 (or the pseudogene TRBV3-2) and J is TRBJ2-1; D is unresolved. The CDR3 sequence is 11 residues long. V lost 1 base to trimming and J lost 13 bases, with 8 bases between them. Germline CDR1 is LGHDT and CDR2 is YNNKEL (reference sequence). The CDR3 sequence: CASSQVHQQFF. The CDR3 DNA reads as TGTGCCAGCAGCCAAGTTCATCAACAGTTCTTC.

The chain links TRBV28 to TRBJ2-2, with a possible D match to TRBD1 (6 bases). V was pared by 4 bases and J by 5 bases, with 14 bases between. This CDR3 is built from 15 residues. Germline values: CDR1 MDHEN, CDR2 SYDVKM. CDR3 DNA: TGTGCCAGCAGTTCCGCAGGGGCGGGTACCGGGGAGCTGTTTTTT. Its translation: CASSSAGAGTGELFF.

A few counts support this clone. The J gene is TRBJ1-2, the V gene TRBV2; D is ambiguous. V was trimmed by 6 bases and J by 1 base, leaving 6 bases between them. Germline CDR1 and CDR2: SNHLY and FYNNEI. The CDR3 consists of 12 residues. This CDR3 reads CASSPFNYGYTF. The CDR3 DNA reads as TGTGCCAGCAGCCCTTTTAACTATGGCTACACCTTC.

V is TRBV9 and J is TRBJ1-3; D gene unclear. Germline CDR1 is SGDLS and CDR2 is YYNGEE. The CDR3 totals 15 residues. The germline V and J ends were trimmed by 4 bases and 0 bases, with 11 bases remaining between them. The CDR3 protein is CASSSGMSSGNTIYF. DNA of the CDR3: TGTGCCAGCAGCTCCGGAATGAGCTCTGGAAACACCATATATTTT.

The V call is TRBV24-1, the J call TRBJ2-2; D not resolved. The CDR3 contains 14 residues. Germline lookup yields CDR1 KGHDR and CDR2 SFDVKD. V was shortened by 0 bases and J by 3 bases, with 4 bases between the two germline ends. The CDR3 sequence: CATSDLGDTGELFF. CDR3 nucleotide sequence: TGTGCCACCAGTGATTTGGGGGACACCGGGGAGCTGTTTTTT.

The chain links TRBV25-1 to TRBJ1-1, with TRBD1 identical over 7 bases. The CDR3 loop spans 14 amino acids. Germline trimming cut 7 bases from V and 1 base from J; bases unmatched to any gene: 6. Germline CDR1 MGHDK, CDR2 SYGVNS. The CDR3 protein is CASIPNRGNTEAFF. CDR3 nucleotides: TGTGCCAGCATTCCGAACAGGGGGAACACTGAAGCTTTCTTT.

The chain uses TRBV9 and TRBJ1-4; TRBD1 matches 7 bases. Germline V gene sequence: CDR1 SGDLS, CDR2 YYNGEE. Trimming took 0 bases from V and 0 from J; bases not matched to a gene: 8. The CDR3 length is 18 residues. The DNA for the CDR3 is TGTGCCAGCAGCGTAGGTTCGTCAGGGGGAGCAACTAATGAAAAACTGTTTTTT. Protein sequence: CASSVGSSGGATNEKLFF.

The genes are TRBV5-1 and TRBJ2-3; 12 positions match TRBD2. This CDR3 contains 17 residues. Germline CDR1 is SGHRS and CDR2 is YFSETQ. Trimming cost V 1 base and J 6 bases; bases outside gene matches: 9. In nucleotides, the CDR3 is TGCGCCAGCAGCTTGATGCCTAGCGGGGGGGCCAGTGATACGCAGTATTTT. Protein sequence: CASSLMPSGGASDTQYF.

The chain links TRBV5-1 to TRBJ1-2, with TRBD1 identical over 8 bases. V gave up 2 bases and J gave up 10 bases; unmatched junction bases: 13. The V gene's germline CDR1 is SGHRS and CDR2 YFSETQ. This CDR3 comprises 15 residues. The CDR3 protein is CASSFLGQGGEVYTF. The CDR3 DNA sequence: TGCGCCAGCAGCTTTTTAGGACAGGGTGGTGAAGTCTACACCTTC.

The CDR3 region has the DNA TGTGCCAGCAGTGGAGGGTCGAGTGAAAAACTGTTTTTT. This codes for CASSGGSSEKLFF. This chain uses TRBV2 with TRBJ1-4; no definite D call. The V end lost 4 bases, the J end lost 7 bases, and 10 bases lay between the germline ends. CDR3 size: 13 residues. Germline CDR1 and CDR2: SNHLY and FYNNEI.

J is TRBJ1-2 and V is TRBV19; 9 nucleotides align to TRBD1. The ends lost 3 bases at V and 2 bases at J; junction bases unmatched: 1. This CDR3 comprises 14 residues. CDR1 and CDR2 from the germline V gene are LNHDA and SQIVND (reference sequence). The CDR3 DNA reads as TGTGCCAGTAGTATCACAGGGGGCAACTATGGCTACACCTTC. This encodes CASSITGGNYGYTF. Full variable domain (rest looked up from reference TRBV19 and TRBJ1-2): DGGITQSPKYLFRKEGQNVTLSCEQNLNHDAMYWYRQDPGQGLRLIYYSQIVNDFQKGDIAEGYSVSREKKESFPLTVTSAQKNPTAFYLCASSITGGNYGYTFGSGTRLTVV.

This chain links TRBV5-4 with TRBJ2-7; D possibly uses TRBD1 or TRBD2 (6 bases each). The CDR3 has 13 residues. Germline values: CDR1 SGHNT, CDR2 YYREEE (reference sequence). V dropped 3 bases and J dropped 4 bases, with 11 bases sitting between them. CDR3 DNA: TGTGCCAGCAGCTCCGGGGGCGGGTACGAGCAGTACTTC. Amino acids: CASSSGGGYEQYF.

In its sample, this clone was seen a few times. In the same sample, other DNA sequences code for this CDR3. The J gene is TRBJ1-6, the V gene TRBV18; no clear D gene. Germline CDR1 reads KGHSH; CDR2 reads LQKENI. CDR3 length equals 16 residues. V was cut by 3 bases and J by 7 bases, with 16 bases left in between. The chain's CDR3 is CASSPSRQAINSPLHF. The CDR3 nucleotides read TGTGCCAGCTCACCCAGTAGGCAGGCGATCAATTCACCCCTCCACTTT.

The rearrangement joins TRBV9 to TRBJ2-3; tentatively, D is TRBD1 or TRBD2 (6 bases each). The germline CDR1 and CDR2 sequences are SGDLS and YYNGEE. Trimming cost V 0 bases and J 4 bases, with 9 bases left between them. This CDR3 is built from 14 residues. The CDR3 sequence: CASSVAEGADTQYF. CDR3 bases: TGTGCCAGCAGCGTAGCGGAGGGGGCAGATACGCAGTATTTT. Variable domain in full (rest from reference TRBV9 and TRBJ2-3): DSGVTQTPKHLITATGQRVTLRCSPRSGDLSVYWYQQSLDQGLQFLIQYYNGEERAKGNILERFSAQQFPDLHSELNLSSLELGDSALYFCASSVAEGADTQYFGPGTRLTVL.

This clone was observed a single time. The V and J genes are TRBV5-8 and TRBJ1-2; D unclear. Germline V lookup: CDR1 SGHTS, CDR2 YDEGEE. The CDR3 extends over 12 amino acids. Trimming cost V 4 bases and J 6 bases, with 10 bases left between them. CDR3 in amino acids: CASSERAHGYTF. The CDR3 bases are TGTGCCAGCAGCGAACGGGCTCATGGCTACACCTTC. The full variable domain, in which reference TRBV5-8 and TRBJ1-2 provide the parts outside the CDR3, is EAGVTQSPTHLIKTRGQQATLRCSPISGHTSVYWYQQALGLGLQFLLWYDEGEERNRGNFPPRFSGRQFPNYSSELNVNALELEDSALYLCASSERAHGYTFGSGTRLTVV.

This chain links TRBV12-3 or TRBV12-4 with TRBJ2-5; unclear D gene. CDR3 length equals 11 residues. V lost 4 bases, J lost 5 bases, and 5 bases lay in between. The CDR3 sequence: CASSYRETQYF. The DNA of the CDR3 is TGTGCCAGCAGTTATCGGGAGACCCAGTACTTC.

V and J are TRBV27 and TRBJ1-4, with D uncertain. CDR1 is MNHEY, CDR2 SMNVEV, per germline (reference sequence). V was cut by 3 bases and J by 5 bases, with 7 bases left in between. This CDR3 contains 13 residues. The CDR3 DNA reads TGTGCCAGCAGTTTTTTGCGGAATGAAAAACTGTTTTTT. Encoded protein: CASSFLRNEKLFF.

This rearrangement joins TRBV5-1 to TRBJ2-7; possibly TRBD1 for D (5 bases). V lost 3 bases and J 1 base, leaving 11 bases between the germline ends. CDR3 length: 14 residues. Germline V CDR1 and CDR2: SGHRS, YFSETQ. The CDR3 protein is CASSSQTASYEQYF. The DNA for the CDR3 is TGCGCCAGCAGCTCACAGACAGCTTCCTACGAGCAGTACTTC.

CDR3 DNA sequence: TGTGCCAGCAGGCAACAGGGGGTCGGGACTGAAGCTTTCTTT. Protein sequence: CASRQQGVGTEAFF. V is TRBV25-1 and J is TRBJ1-1, with 8 nucleotides matching TRBD1. V lost 6 bases, J lost 5 bases, and 8 bases stayed unmatched. Germline V gene sequence: CDR1 MGHDK, CDR2 SYGVNS. The CDR3 totals 14 residues.

The rearrangement uses TRBV25-1 and TRBJ2-5, with a possible D match to TRBD2 (5 bases). The V end was cut by 3 bases, the J end by 0 bases, with 14 bases between. Looked up from germline, CDR1 is MGHDK and CDR2 is SYGVNS. The CDR3 has 16 residues. The CDR3: CASSETLAGYQETQYF. The CDR3 DNA sequence: TGTGCCAGCAGTGAGACTCTAGCTGGGTACCAAGAGACCCAGTACTTC.